These 16 T cell receptor beta chains were sequenced from one sample in a study of beta chain features in type 1 diabetes. Reverse transcribing all isolated RNA meant expressed TCRB transcripts were sequenced. The protocol was immunoSEQ multiplex PCR, while the TCRdb copy is restricted to in-frame clones and leaves out a portion. The sample records hundreds of thousands of clones, under 8.5% being singletons. Input material: central memory CD4+ T cells from blood. These TCRs come from a woman aged 18-35 years in good health.

This clone was observed many times. The rearrangement uses TRBV6-6 and TRBJ1-3; 8 bases align to TRBD1. The CDR3 has 15 amino acids. J gave up 6 bases and V 0 bases, and 4 bases lay outside the gene matches. Germline V gene data show CDR1 as MNHNY and CDR2 as SVGAGI (reference sequence). CDR3 DNA: TGTGCCAGCAGTTACTCGGTCCAGGGGGCAAACACCATATATTTT. This encodes CASSYSVQGANTIYF.

This chain joins TRBV6-6 and TRBJ2-7; weak D call: TRBD1 (6 bases). The V end was cut by 6 bases, the J end by 3 bases, with 9 bases between. CDR1 MNHNY and CDR2 SVGAGI come from the germline V gene (reference sequence). The CDR3 has 12 residues. The CDR3 nucleotides read TGTGCCAGCAGCTCCAGGGGCTACGAGCAGTACTTC. Amino acids: CASSSRGYEQYF.

This clone appeared a few times. V usage is TRBV7-9 and J usage is TRBJ1-2, with 8 positions matching TRBD1. CDR1 is SEHNR, CDR2 FQNEAQ, per germline (reference sequence). The CDR3 runs 15 residues. J lost 6 bases, V lost 1 base, and 7 bases had no gene match. The CDR3: CASSLGYRGFDGYTF. The CDR3 nucleotides read TGTGCCAGCAGCTTAGGTTACAGGGGGTTCGATGGCTACACCTTC.

The V and J genes are TRBV2 and TRBJ2-1, with D possibly matching TRBD1 (6 bases). The CDR3 is 15 residues long. Per germline, CDR1 SNHLY and CDR2 FYNNEI. V gave up 8 bases and J gave up 0 bases, with 14 bases separating them. The CDR3 coding sequence is TGTGCCAGCCTACAAAACAGGGTCTCCTACAATGAGCAGTTCTTC. Amino acid sequence: CASLQNRVSYNEQFF.

The V gene is TRBV9, the J gene TRBJ2-5; 7 bases agree with TRBD1. Per germline, CDR1 SGDLS and CDR2 YYNGEE. The CDR3 is made up of 14 amino acids. V lost 2 bases to trimming and J lost 5 bases; unmatched junction nucleotides: 6. The DNA for the CDR3 is TGTGCCAGCAGCGTCGGACAGGATCGGGAGACCCAGTACTTC. Protein: CASSVGQDRETQYF.

This rearrangement joins TRBV6-1 to TRBJ2-7; 7 positions match TRBD2. This CDR3 spans 13 amino acids. Trimming at V came to 4 bases and at J to 3 bases, leaving 3 bases not matched to a gene. CDR1 and CDR2 from the germline V gene are MNHNS and SASEGT. The chain's CDR3 is CASSALAGYEQYF. Written as DNA, the CDR3 is TGTGCCAGCAGTGCTTTAGCGGGCTACGAGCAGTACTTC.

This clone was counted between two and nine times. DNA of the CDR3: TGCGCCAGCTCACAGGGGTACATGAACACTGAAGCTTTCTTT. This sequence encodes CASSQGYMNTEAFF. The V and J genes are TRBV5-1 and TRBJ1-1, with TRBD1 matching over 7 bases. Germline V lookup: CDR1 SGHRS, CDR2 YFSETQ. CDR3 length equals 14 residues. V shed 7 bases, J shed 0 bases, and the junction held 6 bases outside the gene matches. Supplemented by reference TRBV5-1 and TRBJ1-1, the full variable domain reads KAGVTQTPRYLIKTRGQQVTLSCSPISGHRSVSWYQQTPGQGLQFLFEYFSETQRNKGNFPGRFSGRQFSNSRSEMNVSTLELGDSALYLCASSQGYMNTEAFFGQGTRLTVV.

V gene TRBV28 combines with J gene TRBJ1-1; D remains ambiguous. Trimming stripped 4 bases from V and 6 bases from J, with 18 bases between. The germline CDR1 and CDR2 sequences are MDHEN and SYDVKM. The CDR3 sequence is 15 residues long. The CDR3: CASSSMPPEYAEAFF. The CDR3 coding sequence is TGTGCCAGCAGTTCTATGCCCCCAGAGTACGCTGAAGCTTTCTTT. Using reference TRBV28 and TRBJ1-1 for the parts outside the CDR3, the full variable domain is DVKVTQSSRYLVKRTGEKVFLECVQDMDHENMFWYRQDPGLGLRLIYFSYDVKMKEKGDIPEGYSVSREKKERFSLILESASTNQTSMYLCASSSMPPEYAEAFFGQGTRLTVV.

This clone was observed a handful of times. The chain carries TRBV7-8 and TRBJ2-7, with unresolved D. V shed 1 base and J shed 4 bases, with 8 bases lying between them. This CDR3 is built from 13 residues. Per the germline V gene, CDR1 is SGHVS and CDR2 is FQNEAQ. The DNA of the CDR3 is TGTGCCAGCAGCTTAGGGGCCGGGTACGAGCAGTACTTC. Amino acids: CASSLGAGYEQYF.

Points on this clone: One end of the junction is discordant with germline, which a read error may explain. The J gene is TRBJ1-4, the V gene TRBV6-5, with D possibly being TRBD1 (5 bases). The CDR3 runs 15 residues. Germline V gene data show CDR1 as MNHEY and CDR2 as SVGAGI. DNA for the CDR3: TGTGCCAGCAGGCCCGGACACGCAACTAATGAAAAACTGCTTTTT. Translation gives CASRPGHATNEKLLF.

This clone was observed a few times. The chain joins TRBV5-1 to TRBJ1-2; 7 bases match TRBD1. J lost 1 base, V lost 2 bases, and 5 bases had no gene match. The CDR3 length is 15 residues. Germline V gene sequence: CDR1 SGHRS, CDR2 YFSETQ. The CDR3 loop is CASSLQGNSNYGYTF. CDR3 nucleotide sequence: TGCGCCAGCAGCTTACAGGGGAACAGTAACTATGGCTACACCTTC.

The chain is built from TRBV4-3 and TRBJ2-1, with D perhaps TRBD1 (5 bases). From germline, CDR1 is LGHNA and CDR2 YSLEER. The ends were cut back, 1 base at V and 1 base at J, with 14 bases in the middle. The CDR3 has 17 amino acids. The CDR3 DNA reads as TGCGCCAGCAGCCAAGGGCCAGGGTCAGGGTCCTACAATGAGCAGTTCTTC. Translated, it gives CASSQGPGSGSYNEQFF.

This clone turned up a few times. The CDR3 DNA is TGTGCCAGCACCCTAGGACAGTACAATCAGCCCCAGCATTTT. This encodes CASTLGQYNQPQHF. The chain recombines TRBV28 with TRBJ1-5; perhaps TRBD1 as D (6 bases). Per the germline V gene, CDR1 is MDHEN and CDR2 is SYDVKM. Trimming removed 7 bases at V and 3 bases at J, with 13 bases between. The CDR3 is made up of 14 amino acids.

This clone appeared a few times. The chain recombines TRBV2 with TRBJ1-2; D possibly corresponds to TRBD1 (6 bases). The germline V gene encodes CDR1 SNHLY and CDR2 FYNNEI. The CDR3 is 12 residues long. V was cut by 5 bases and J by 7 bases, with 11 bases left in between. This chain's CDR3 is CASSLQGPGYTF. The CDR3 DNA reads as TGTGCCAGCAGTCTACAGGGTCCTGGCTACACCTTC.

In its sample, this clone was seen a few times. The chain is built from TRBV5-4 and TRBJ2-7, with a possible D match to TRBD2 (6 bases). The CDR3 spans 16 residues. Germline CDR1 SGHNT, CDR2 YYREEE (reference sequence). V was shortened by 3 bases and J by 7 bases, with 23 bases between the two germline ends. For the CDR3, the DNA is TGTGCCAGCAGCTCCCGAGGGTGGGACTCTTCTGAAGAGCAGTACTTC. Translated, it gives CASSSRGWDSSEEQYF.

This clone was seen only once. The chain is built from TRBV5-6 and TRBJ2-2, with 10 bases that match TRBD2. This CDR3 spans 16 amino acids. The V gene's germline CDR1 is SGHDT and CDR2 YYEEEE. The V gene end was trimmed by 0 bases and the J gene end by 7 bases; junction bases not matched to a gene: 6. The DNA of the CDR3 is TGTGCCAGCAGCTTGGTAGCGGGAGGTAGTTTCGGGGAGCTGTTTTTT. Residues: CASSLVAGGSFGELFF.